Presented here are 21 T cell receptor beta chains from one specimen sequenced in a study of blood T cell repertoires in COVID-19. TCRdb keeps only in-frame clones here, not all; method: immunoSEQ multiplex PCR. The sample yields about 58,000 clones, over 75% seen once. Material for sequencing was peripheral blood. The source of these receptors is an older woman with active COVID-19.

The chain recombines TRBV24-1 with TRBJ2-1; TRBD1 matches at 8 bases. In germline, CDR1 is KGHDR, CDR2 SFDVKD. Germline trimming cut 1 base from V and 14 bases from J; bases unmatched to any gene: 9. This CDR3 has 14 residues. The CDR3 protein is CATSDFPPTGDKFF. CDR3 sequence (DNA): TGTGCCACCAGTGATTTCCCCCCGACAGGGGATAAGTTCTTC.

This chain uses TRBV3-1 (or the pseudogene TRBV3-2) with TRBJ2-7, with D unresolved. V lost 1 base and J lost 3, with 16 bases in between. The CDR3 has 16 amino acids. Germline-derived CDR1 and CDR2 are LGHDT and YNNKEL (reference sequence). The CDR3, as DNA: TGTGCCAGCAGCCAAGGTCCTATTGGCGCAGGCTACGAGCAGTACTTC. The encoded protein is CASSQGPIGAGYEQYF.

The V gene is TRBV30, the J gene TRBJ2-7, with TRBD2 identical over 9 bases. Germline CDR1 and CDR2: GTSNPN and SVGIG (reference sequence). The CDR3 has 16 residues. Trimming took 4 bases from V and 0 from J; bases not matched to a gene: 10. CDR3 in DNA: TGTGCCTGGAACCCCCGAGCGGGGGGTAGCTCCTACGAGCAGTACTTC. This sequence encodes CAWNPRAGGSSYEQYF.

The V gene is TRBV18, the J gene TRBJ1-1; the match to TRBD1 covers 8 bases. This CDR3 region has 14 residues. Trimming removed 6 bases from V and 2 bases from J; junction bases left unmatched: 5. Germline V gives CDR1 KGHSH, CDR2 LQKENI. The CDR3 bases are TGTGCCAGCTCCGGACAGGGACTCAACACTGAAGCTTTCTTT. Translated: CASSGQGLNTEAFF.

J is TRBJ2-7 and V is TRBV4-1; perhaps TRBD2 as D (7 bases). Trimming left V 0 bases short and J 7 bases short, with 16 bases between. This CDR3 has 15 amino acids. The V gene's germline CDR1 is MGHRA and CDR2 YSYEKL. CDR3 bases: TGCGCCAGCAGCCAAGATTTGGGGGGGGCGAGAGAGCAGTACTTC. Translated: CASSQDLGGAREQYF.

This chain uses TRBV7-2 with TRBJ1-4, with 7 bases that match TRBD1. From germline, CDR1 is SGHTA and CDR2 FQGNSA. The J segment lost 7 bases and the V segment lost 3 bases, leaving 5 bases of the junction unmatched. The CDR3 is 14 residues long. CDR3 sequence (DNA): TGTGCCAGCAGCTTCCGGGACAGCACTGAAAAACTGTTTTTT. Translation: CASSFRDSTEKLFF.

The CDR3 coding sequence is TGTGCCTGGAGTTCCTTCAGGGCCGGGAGCTATGGCTACACCTTC. Translation: CAWSSFRAGSYGYTF. The chain uses TRBV30 and TRBJ1-2, with D possibly matching TRBD1 (5 bases). Trimming shortened V by 2 bases and J by 4 bases, and 17 bases separated the two germline ends. The CDR3 runs 15 residues. CDR1 GTSNPN and CDR2 SVGIG come from the germline V gene (reference sequence). Filled out from reference TRBV30 and TRBJ1-2, the complete variable domain reads SQTIHQWPATLVQPVGSPLSLECTVEGTSNPNLYWYRQAAGRGLQLLFYSVGIGQISSEVPQNLSASRPQDRQFILSSKKLLLSDSGFYLCAWSSFRAGSYGYTFGSGTRLTVV.

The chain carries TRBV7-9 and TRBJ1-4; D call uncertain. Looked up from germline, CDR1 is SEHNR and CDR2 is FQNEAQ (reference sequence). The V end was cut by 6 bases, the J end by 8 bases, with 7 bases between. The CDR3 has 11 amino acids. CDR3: CASSEEEKLFF. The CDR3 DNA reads TGTGCCAGCAGTGAGGAGGAAAAACTGTTTTTT.

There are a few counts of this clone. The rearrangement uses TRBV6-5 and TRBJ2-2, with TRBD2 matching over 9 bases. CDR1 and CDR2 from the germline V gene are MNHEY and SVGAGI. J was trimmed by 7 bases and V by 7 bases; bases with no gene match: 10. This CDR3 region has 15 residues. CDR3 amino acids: CASTSSGGYIGELFF. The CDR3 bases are TGTGCCAGCACGTCCAGCGGGGGGTATATCGGGGAGCTGTTTTTT.

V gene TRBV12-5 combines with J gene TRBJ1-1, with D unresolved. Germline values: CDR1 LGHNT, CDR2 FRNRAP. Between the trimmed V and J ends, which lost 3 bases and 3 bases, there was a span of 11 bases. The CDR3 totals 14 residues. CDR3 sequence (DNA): TGTGCTAGTGGTTTAAGGGTCGGGGACACTGAAGCTTTCTTT. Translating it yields CASGLRVGDTEAFF.

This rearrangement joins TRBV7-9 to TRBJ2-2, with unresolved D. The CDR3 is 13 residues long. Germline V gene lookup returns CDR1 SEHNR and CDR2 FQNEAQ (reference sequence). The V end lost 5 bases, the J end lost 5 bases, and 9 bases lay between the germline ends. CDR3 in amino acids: CASSKSETGELFF. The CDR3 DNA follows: TGTGCCAGCAGCAAAAGCGAGACCGGGGAGCTGTTTTTT.

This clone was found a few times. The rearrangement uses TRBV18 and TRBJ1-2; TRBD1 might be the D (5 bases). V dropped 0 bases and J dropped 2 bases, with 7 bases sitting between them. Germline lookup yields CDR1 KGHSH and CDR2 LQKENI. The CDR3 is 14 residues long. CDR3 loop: CASSPPTGNYGYTF. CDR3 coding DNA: TGTGCCAGCTCACCACCCACAGGCAACTATGGCTACACCTTC.

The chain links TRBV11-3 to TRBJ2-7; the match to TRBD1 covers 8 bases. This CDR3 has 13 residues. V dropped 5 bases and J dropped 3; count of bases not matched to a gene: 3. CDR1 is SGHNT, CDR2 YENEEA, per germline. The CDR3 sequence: CASSVGQGYEQYF. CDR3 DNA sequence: TGTGCCAGCAGCGTCGGACAGGGCTACGAGCAGTACTTC.

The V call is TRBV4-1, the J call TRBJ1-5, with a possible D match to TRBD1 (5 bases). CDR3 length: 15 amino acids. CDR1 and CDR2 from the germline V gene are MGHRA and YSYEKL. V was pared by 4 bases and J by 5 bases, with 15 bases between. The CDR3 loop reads CASSRTAGRDQPQHF. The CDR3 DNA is TGCGCCAGCAGCCGGACGGCAGGGAGGGATCAGCCCCAGCATTTT.

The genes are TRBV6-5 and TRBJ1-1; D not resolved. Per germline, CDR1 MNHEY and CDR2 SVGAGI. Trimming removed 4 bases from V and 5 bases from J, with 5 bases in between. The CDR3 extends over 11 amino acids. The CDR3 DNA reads TGTGCCAGCAGTTCCAGGACTGAAGCTTTCTTT. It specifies CASSSRTEAFF.

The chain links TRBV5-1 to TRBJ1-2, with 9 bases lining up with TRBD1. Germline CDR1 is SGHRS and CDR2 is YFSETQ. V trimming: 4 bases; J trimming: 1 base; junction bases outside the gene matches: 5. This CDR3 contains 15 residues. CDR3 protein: CASSKDRGLNYGYTF. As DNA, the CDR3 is TGCGCCAGCAGCAAGGACAGGGGACTTAACTATGGCTACACCTTC. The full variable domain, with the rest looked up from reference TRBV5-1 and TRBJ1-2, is KAGVTQTPRYLIKTRGQQVTLSCSPISGHRSVSWYQQTPGQGLQFLFEYFSETQRNKGNFPGRFSGRQFSNSRSEMNVSTLELGDSALYLCASSKDRGLNYGYTFGSGTRLTVV.

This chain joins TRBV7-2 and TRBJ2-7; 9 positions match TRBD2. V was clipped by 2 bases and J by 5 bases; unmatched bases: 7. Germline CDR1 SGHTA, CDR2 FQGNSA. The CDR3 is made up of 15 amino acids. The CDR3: CASSLNGGGADEQYF. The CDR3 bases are TGTGCCAGCAGCTTAAATGGCGGGGGGGCGGACGAGCAGTACTTC.

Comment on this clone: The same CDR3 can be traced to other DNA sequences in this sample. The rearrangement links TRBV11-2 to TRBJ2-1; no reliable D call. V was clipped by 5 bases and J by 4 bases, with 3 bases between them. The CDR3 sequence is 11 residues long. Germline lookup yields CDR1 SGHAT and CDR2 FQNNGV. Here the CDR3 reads CASSTYNEQFF. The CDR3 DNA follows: TGTGCCAGCAGCACTTACAATGAGCAGTTCTTC.

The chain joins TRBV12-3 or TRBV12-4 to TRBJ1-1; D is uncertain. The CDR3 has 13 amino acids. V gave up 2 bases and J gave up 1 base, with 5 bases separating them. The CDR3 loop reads CASSLYKNTEAFF. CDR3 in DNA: TGTGCCAGCAGTTTATATAAGAACACTGAAGCTTTCTTT.

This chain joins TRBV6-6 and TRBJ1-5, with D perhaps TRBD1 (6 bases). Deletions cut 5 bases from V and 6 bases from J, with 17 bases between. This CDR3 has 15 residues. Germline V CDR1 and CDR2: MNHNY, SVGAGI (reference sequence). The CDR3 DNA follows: TGTGCCAGCAGTCTACCGGGGGGGGCAGGTCAGCCCCAGCATTTT. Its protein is CASSLPGGAGQPQHF.

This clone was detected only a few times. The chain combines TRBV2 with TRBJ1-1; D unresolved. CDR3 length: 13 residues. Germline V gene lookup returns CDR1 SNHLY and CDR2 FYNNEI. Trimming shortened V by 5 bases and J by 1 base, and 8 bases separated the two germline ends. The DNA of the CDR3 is TGTGCCAGCAGTACCGAGGGGAACACTGAAGCTTTCTTT. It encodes CASSTEGNTEAFF.